This TCR beta chain was captured by sequencing in a study of T cell responses to AZD1222 COVID-19 vaccine. At the level of the study: Second doses were pooled across both intervals (about 4 or about 12 weeks).

Measured with immunoSEQ multiplex PCR; TCRdb has only the in-frame clones, and not every one. The sample includes 130,000 to 150,000 clones, around 89% of them seen just once. Trimming took off 6 bases at V and 4 bases at J, with 11 bases between the two ends. CDR3 size: 13 residues. Per germline, CDR1 SEHNR and CDR2 FQNEAQ (reference sequence). The source was peripheral blood, collected on day 0 of AZD1222 vaccination. This chain links TRBV7-9 with TRBJ2-3; D gene uncertain. The clonotype originates from an adult in good health. This chain's CDR3 is CASRVRGADTQYF. The CDR3 DNA reads TGTGCCAGCAGGGTTAGAGGTGCAGATACGCAGTATTTT.